This TCR beta chain was identified in a study of monozygotic twins with cystic fibrosis. Whole-study findings and limits: V usage most resembled the co-twin in 13 of 16 pairs. Nucleotide-identical clonotype sharing was significantly higher within monozygotic CF twin pairs than between unrelated CF individuals.

The data were produced by immunoSEQ multiplex PCR, yet TCRdb's version contains in-frame clones alone and is incomplete. The sample includes fewer than 25,000 clones, about 86% of them seen just once. This clone showed up just once. Its antigen is not known. Per the germline V gene, CDR1 is SGHNT and CDR2 is YYREEE (reference sequence). The CDR3 is 14 residues long. The V gene end was trimmed by 1 base and the J gene end by 2 bases; junction bases not matched to a gene: 2. The V and J genes are TRBV5-4 and TRBJ1-2; TRBD1 matches at 7 bases. The sequence was collected from a woman in her twenties or thirties with cystic fibrosis. Sequences were obtained from blood. CDR3: CASSLRGGNYGYTF. The CDR3 coding sequence is TGTGCCAGCAGCTTGCGAGGGGGCAACTATGGCTACACCTTC.